The 2 T cell receptor beta chains below come from one sample, sequenced in a study of T-cell memory formation after mild COVID-19 (dated by TCRdb to the early 2020s). The method was 5' RACE. The instrument was an Illumina NovaSeq 6000. The public reads were reprocessed in TCRdb via fastp at Q25 and MiXCR, keeping in-frame beta chains. Each record represents a unique CDR3 protein, reported with the most common genes and DNA among its rows. Present in this sample are about 260,000 distinct CDR3 sequences, under 20% of which were seen just once. Jointly, the top ten make up 22% of the sample. The specimen sequenced was PBMCs or a T cell subset sorted from them (not recorded which). All receptors derive from a man aged 18 to 29 who had mild COVID-19 (a few samples of this study predate the infection). The sample titles of this study are shuffled in the database, so cell type and time point are left out; the donor was told from shared clones.

J is TRBJ1-2 and V is TRBV7-9; D remains ambiguous. V lost 6 bases, J lost 4 bases, and 12 bases lay in between. Germline CDR1 and CDR2: SEHNR and FQNEAQ (reference sequence). The CDR3 contains 13 residues. This CDR3 reads CASSSAGFYGYTF. The CDR3 DNA sequence: TGTGCCAGCAGTTCGGCGGGCTTCTATGGCTACACCTTC. The whole variable domain, filled in from reference TRBV7-9 and TRBJ1-2, reads DTGVSQNPRHKITKRGQNVTFRCDPISEHNRLYWYRQTLGQGPEFLTYFQNEAQLEKSRLLSDRFSAERPKGSFSTLEIQRTEQGDSAMYLCASSSAGFYGYTFGSGTRLTVV.

This chain joins TRBV20-1 and TRBJ2-6; D is perhaps TRBD1 (5 bases). Germline V CDR1 and CDR2: DFQATT, SNEGSKA (reference sequence). The CDR3 extends over 14 amino acids. The ends were cut back, 3 bases at V and 2 bases at J, with 8 bases in the middle. The CDR3 DNA sequence: TGCAGTGCTAGGGGGCAGGCTGGGGCCAACGTCCTGACTTTC. This codes for CSARGQAGANVLTF.